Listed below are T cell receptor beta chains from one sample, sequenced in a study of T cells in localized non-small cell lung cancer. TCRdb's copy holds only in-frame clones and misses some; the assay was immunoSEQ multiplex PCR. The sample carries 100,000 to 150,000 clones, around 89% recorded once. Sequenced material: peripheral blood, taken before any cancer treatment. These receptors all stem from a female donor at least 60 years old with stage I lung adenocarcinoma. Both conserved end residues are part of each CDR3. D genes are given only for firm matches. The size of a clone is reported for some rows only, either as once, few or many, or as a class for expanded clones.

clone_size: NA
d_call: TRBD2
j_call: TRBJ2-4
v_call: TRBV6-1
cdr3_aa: CASNQGGRNIQYF
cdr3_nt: TGTGCCAGCAATCAGGGAGGGAGAAACATTCAGTACTTC

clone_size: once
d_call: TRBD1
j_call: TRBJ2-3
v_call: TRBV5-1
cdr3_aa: CASSQGAVADTQYF
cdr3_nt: TGCGCCAGCAGCCAGGGGGCAGTTGCAGATACGCAGTATTTT

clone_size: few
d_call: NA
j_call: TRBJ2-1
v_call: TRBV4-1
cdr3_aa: CASSPTTQVAWGKNEQFF
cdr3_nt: TGCGCCAGCAGCCCTACCACTCAGGTCGCCTGGGGTAAAAATGAGCAGTTCTTC

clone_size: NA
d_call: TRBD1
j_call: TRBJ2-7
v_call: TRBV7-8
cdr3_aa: CASSRRQGPYEQYF
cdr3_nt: TGTGCCAGCAGCCGCAGACAGGGCCCCTACGAGCAGTACTTC

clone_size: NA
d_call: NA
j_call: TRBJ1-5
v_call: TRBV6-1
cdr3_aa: CASSFQPQHF
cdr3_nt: TGTGCCAGCAGTTTTCAGCCCCAGCATTTT

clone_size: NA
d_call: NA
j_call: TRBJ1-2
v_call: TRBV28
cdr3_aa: CASTEGRGGYGYTF
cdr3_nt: TGTGCCAGCACCGAAGGACGAGGGGGCTATGGCTACACCTTC

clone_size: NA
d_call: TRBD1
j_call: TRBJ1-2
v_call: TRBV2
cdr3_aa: CASSEAGQEREPGYTF
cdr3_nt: TGTGCCAGCAGTGAAGCAGGACAGGAGAGAGAACCTGGCTACACCTTC

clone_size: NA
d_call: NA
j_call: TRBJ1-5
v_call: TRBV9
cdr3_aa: CANSVAGDNRPQHF
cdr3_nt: TGTGCCAACAGCGTAGCAGGGGATAATCGGCCCCAGCATTTT

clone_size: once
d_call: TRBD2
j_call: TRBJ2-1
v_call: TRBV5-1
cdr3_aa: CASSFTTSGRNEQFF
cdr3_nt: TGCGCCAGCAGCTTCACGACTAGCGGGAGGAATGAGCAGTTCTTC

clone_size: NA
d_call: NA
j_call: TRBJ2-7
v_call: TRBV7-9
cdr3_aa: CASSFTGTSYEQYF
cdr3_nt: TGTGCCAGCAGCTTTACGGGAACCTCCTACGAGCAGTACTTC

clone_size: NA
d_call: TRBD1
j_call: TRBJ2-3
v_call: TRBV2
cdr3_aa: CARLAGGRADTQYF
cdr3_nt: TGTGCCCGGCTAGCAGGGGGTCGCGCAGATACGCAGTATTTT

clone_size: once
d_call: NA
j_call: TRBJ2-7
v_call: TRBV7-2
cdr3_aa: CASSPWGTPVYEQYF
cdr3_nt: TGTGCCAGCAGCCCCTGGGGGACCCCCGTCTACGAGCAGTACTTC

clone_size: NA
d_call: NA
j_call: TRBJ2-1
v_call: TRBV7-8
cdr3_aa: CASSLVGSEQFF
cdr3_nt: TGTGCCAGCAGCTTAGTAGGAAGTGAGCAGTTCTTC

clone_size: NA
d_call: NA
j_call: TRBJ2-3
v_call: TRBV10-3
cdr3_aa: CAISESEDTQYF
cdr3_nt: TGTGCCATCAGTGAGTCGGAAGATACGCAGTATTTT

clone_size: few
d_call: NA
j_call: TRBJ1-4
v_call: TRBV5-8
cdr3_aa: CASSLGTSDNEKLFF
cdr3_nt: TGTGCCAGCAGCTTGGGGACAAGCGATAATGAAAAACTGTTTTTT

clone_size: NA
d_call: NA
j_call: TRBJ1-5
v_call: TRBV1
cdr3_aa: CTSSQDRRTNQPQHF
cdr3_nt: TGCACCAGCAGCCAAGATCGACGGACTAATCAGCCCCAGCATTTT

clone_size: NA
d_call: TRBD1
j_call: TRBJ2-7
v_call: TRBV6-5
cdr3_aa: CASTRTGTGIYEQYF
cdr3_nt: TGTGCCAGCACTAGAACCGGGACAGGGATATACGAGCAGTACTTC

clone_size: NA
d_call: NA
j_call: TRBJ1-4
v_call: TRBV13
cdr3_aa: CASSAFTDNEKLFF
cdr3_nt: TGTGCCAGCAGCGCTTTTACGGATAATGAAAAACTGTTTTTT

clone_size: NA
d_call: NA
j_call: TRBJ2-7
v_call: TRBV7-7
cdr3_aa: CASSLTTDSSYEQYF
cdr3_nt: TGTGCCAGCAGCTTAACGACCGATAGCTCCTACGAGCAGTACTTC

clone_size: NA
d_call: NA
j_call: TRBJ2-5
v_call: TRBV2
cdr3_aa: CASSRKEREETQYF
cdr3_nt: TGTGCCAGCAGTCGAAAGGAGCGGGAAGAGACCCAGTACTTC

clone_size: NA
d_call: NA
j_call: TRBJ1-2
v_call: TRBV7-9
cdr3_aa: CASSFPVPGHYGYTF
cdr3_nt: TGTGCCAGCAGCTTCCCCGTTCCCGGGCACTATGGCTACACCTTC

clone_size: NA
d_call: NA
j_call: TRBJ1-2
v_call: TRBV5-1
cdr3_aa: CASSSGLGEEGYTF
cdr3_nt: TGCGCCAGCAGCTCGGGACTTGGGGAGGAGGGCTACACCTTC

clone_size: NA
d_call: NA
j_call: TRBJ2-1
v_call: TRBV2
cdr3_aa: CASRETSSQASGEQFF
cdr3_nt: TGTGCCAGCAGGGAAACGTCGTCTCAAGCATCGGGTGAGCAGTTCTTC

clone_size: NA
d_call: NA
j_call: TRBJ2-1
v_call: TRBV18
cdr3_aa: CASNEGSSYNEQFF
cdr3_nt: TGTGCCAGCAACGAGGGCAGCTCCTACAATGAGCAGTTCTTC

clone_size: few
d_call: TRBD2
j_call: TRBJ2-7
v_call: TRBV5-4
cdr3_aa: CASSLSPGLASYEQYF
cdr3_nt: TGTGCCAGCAGCTTGTCCCCGGGACTAGCGAGCTACGAGCAGTACTTC

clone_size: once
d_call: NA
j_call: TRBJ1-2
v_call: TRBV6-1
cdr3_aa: CASSIRAGFGYTF
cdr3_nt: TGTGCCAGCAGCATAAGGGCAGGGTTCGGCTACACCTTC

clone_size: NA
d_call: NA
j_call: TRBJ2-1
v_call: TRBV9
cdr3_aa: CASSAVRVSEQFF
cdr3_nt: TGTGCCAGCAGCGCCGTGAGGGTAAGTGAGCAGTTCTTC

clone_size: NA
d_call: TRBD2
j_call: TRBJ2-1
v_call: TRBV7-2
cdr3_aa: CASRLAGGNNEQFF
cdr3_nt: TGTGCCAGCAGACTAGCGGGAGGGAACAATGAGCAGTTCTTC

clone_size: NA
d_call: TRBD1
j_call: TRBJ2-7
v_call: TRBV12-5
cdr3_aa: CASGLGTGFEQYF
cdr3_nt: TGTGCTAGTGGACTTGGGACAGGGTTTGAGCAGTACTTC

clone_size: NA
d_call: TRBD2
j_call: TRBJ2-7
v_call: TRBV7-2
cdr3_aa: CASSLDGTIYEQYF
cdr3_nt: TGTGCCAGCAGCTTAGACGGGACTATCTACGAGCAGTACTTC

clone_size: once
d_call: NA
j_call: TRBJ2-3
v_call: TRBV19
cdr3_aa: CASRLAGADTQYF
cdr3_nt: TGTGCCAGTAGATTGGCCGGGGCAGATACGCAGTATTTT

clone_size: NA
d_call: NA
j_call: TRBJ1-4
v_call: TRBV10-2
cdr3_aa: CASKEGGNEKLFF
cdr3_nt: TGCGCCAGCAAAGAGGGAGGGAATGAAAAACTGTTTTTT

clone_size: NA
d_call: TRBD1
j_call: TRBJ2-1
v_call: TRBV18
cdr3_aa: CASSYGGQGILIEQFF
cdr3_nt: TGTGCCAGCTCATATGGAGGACAGGGAATATTAATTGAGCAGTTCTTC

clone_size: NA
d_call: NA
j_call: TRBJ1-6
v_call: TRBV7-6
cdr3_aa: CASSLGQGGSNSPLHF
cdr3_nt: TGTGCCAGCAGCTTAGGGCAGGGAGGGTCTAATTCACCCCTCCACTTT